The 3 T cell receptor beta chains below come from one sample, sequenced in a study of blood T cell repertoires in COVID-19. The protocol was immunoSEQ multiplex PCR, while the TCRdb copy is restricted to in-frame clones and leaves out a portion. This sample has 250,000 to 350,000 clones, with around 90% found just once. Specimen: PBMCs or T cells enriched from blood (not recorded which). The source of these receptors is a woman younger than 30 who had recovered from COVID-19.

CDR3 loop: CASSLDRAQNIQYF. The CDR3 DNA sequence: TGTGCCAGCAGCTTAGACAGGGCCCAAAACATTCAGTACTTC. V usage is TRBV7-2 and J usage is TRBJ2-4; maybe TRBD1 (6 bases). Germline V gene data show CDR1 as SGHTA and CDR2 as FQGNSA. The CDR3 is 14 amino acids. Deletions cut 1 base from V and 5 bases from J, with 9 bases between. Based on the CDR3 plus reference TRBV7-2 and TRBJ2-4, the full variable domain is GAGVSQSPSNKVTEKGKDVELRCDPISGHTALYWYRQSLGQGLEFLIYFQGNSAPDKSGLPSDRFSAERTGGSVSTLTIQRTQQEDSAVYLCASSLDRAQNIQYFGAGTRLSVL.

The chain recombines TRBV7-6 with TRBJ2-3; 7 bases map to TRBD2. The CDR3 is 16 amino acids. Looked up from germline, CDR1 is SGHVS and CDR2 is FNYEAQ. The V and J ends lost 5 bases and 2 bases, in that order; junction bases with no gene match: 10. CDR3 sequence: CASSRNSGPVTDTQYF. The CDR3 bases are TGTGCCAGCAGCCGGAATAGCGGGCCTGTCACAGATACGCAGTATTTT.

The CDR3 DNA sequence: TGCGCCAGCAGTCAGGGGATTAACGGGGAGCTGTTTTTT. Its translation is CASSQGINGELFF. The chain couples TRBV4-3 to TRBJ2-2, with D possibly being TRBD1 (6 bases). This CDR3 contains 13 residues. Between the trimmed V and J ends, which lost 6 bases and 7 bases, there was a span of 12 bases. Germline loops: CDR1 LGHNA, CDR2 YSLEER.